This T cell receptor (beta chain) was identified in a study of cytomegalovirus exposure and HLA in healthy donors. The PCR ran on 60 Vbeta and 13 Jbeta primers. Generated by immunoSEQ multiplex PCR, the TCRdb table keeps only in-frame clones and is missing some. In the table there are about 100,000 clones, roughly 77% of which are singletons. The ends were cut back, 0 bases at V and 0 bases at J, with 10 bases in the middle. CDR1 and CDR2 (germline): SGHNT, YYREEE (reference sequence). The CDR3 totals 16 residues. This receptor was obtained from a man aged 25-45 years in good health and CMV-seronegative. Sequencing was done on a sample of PBMCs. The chain carries TRBV5-4 and TRBJ1-3; possible D gene TRBD1, 6 bases. The CDR3 region is CASSLGGPGSGNTIYF. The CDR3 region has the DNA TGTGCCAGCAGCTTGGGGGGGCCCGGCTCTGGAAACACCATATATTTT.